Following are 2 T cell receptor beta chains from one sample sequenced in a study of T-cell reconstitution after alpha-beta-depleted transplantation in children. These receptors' antigens are unknown. Study observations and caveats: Among T cells one year after transplant, newly produced cells accounted for most counts and diversity.

Library preparation (for TCRbeta) was performed with unique molecular identifiers. TCRdb used MiXCR to reprocess the PCR reads, holding one entry per CDR3 protein. The sample carries fewer than 350,000 distinct CDR3 sequences, over 7% recorded once. This sample comprised peripheral blood, obtained 360 days after TCRalphabeta/CD19-depleted stem cell transplant. Receptors were obtained from a female patient aged 2-15 years who had a stem cell transplant for Fanconi anemia, so the T cells may come from the graft donor.

The table lists this clonotype with many counts. The chain recombines TRBV28 with TRBJ2-7, with D perhaps matching TRBD1 or TRBD2 (7 bases each). Germline CDR1 MDHEN, CDR2 SYDVKM. Trimming took 5 bases from V and 6 from J, leaving 14 bases between them. This CDR3 spans 13 amino acids. CDR3 coding DNA: TGTGCCAGCAGTGCCCCCAGGGGGGGCGAGCAGTACGTC. This gives the protein CASSAPRGGEQYV.

This clonotype appeared many times. The chain uses TRBV4-3 and TRBJ2-1; D not resolved. Per germline, CDR1 LGHNA and CDR2 YSLEER. The CDR3 consists of 17 residues. The V and J ends lost 0 bases and 0 bases respectively, with 12 bases between them. The CDR3: CASSQEFARTSYNEQFF. CDR3 coding DNA: TGCGCCAGCAGCCAAGAATTCGCCCGAACCTCCTACAATGAGCAGTTCTTC.